The source of this TCR beta chain is a study of OX40 agonist ivuxolimab in advanced cancers. Study-level background: Ivuxolimab, which is an agonistic anti-OX40 (CD134) antibody, was administered to the patients. There were three patients with partial responses, one having hepatocellular carcinoma and two cutaneous melanoma.

About this clone: Its antigen is undetermined.

Study-wide findings and caveats: Clonal expansion from baseline to week 6 occurred in both CD4+ and CD8+ T cells. Among expanded peripheral T cells, antigen specificity went undetermined.

Repertoires were generated with immunoSEQ multiplex PCR, while TCRdb's copy carries only in-frame clones and drops some. The sample carries 62,000 or so clones, 84% recorded once. This sample comprised CD4+ or CD8+ T cells sorted from blood, obtained in a trial of the OX40 agonist ivuxolimab. The TCR was taken from an adult with an advanced solid tumor such as melanoma, head and neck, liver or kidney cancer.

This CDR3 is CASSYSRSGDTDTQYF. The CDR3 DNA is TGTGCCAGCAGTTACTCGAGATCCGGGGATACAGATACGCAGTATTTT. The chain uses TRBV6-5 and TRBJ2-3, with a tentative D call TRBD2 (5 bases). In germline, CDR1 is MNHEY, CDR2 SVGAGI. There are 16 residues in the CDR3. V was cut by 0 bases and J by 3 bases, with 13 bases left in between.